The 26 T cell receptor beta chains below all came from one sample that was sequenced in a study of technical replicates of blood from several donors. Profiled with immunoSEQ multiplex PCR; TCRdb holds only in-frame clones, not every one. The sample consists of some 67,000 clones, roughly 98% of them appearing once. What was sequenced was T cells isolated from PBMCs. The receptors come from a human donor in good health.

This clone has a single count. This sequence joins TRBV15 and TRBJ1-1; no definite D call. The germline CDR1 and CDR2 sequences are LNHNV and YYDKDF (reference sequence). This CDR3 region has 13 residues. V lost 6 bases to trimming and J lost 1 base, with 9 bases between them. The CDR3 sequence: CATSPSGNTEAFF. In DNA, the CDR3 is TGTGCCACCAGTCCCTCAGGGAACACTGAAGCTTTCTTT.

This clone has only one observation. This chain links TRBV7-2 with TRBJ2-1; 7 nucleotides align to TRBD2. Germline V gene data show CDR1 as SGHTA and CDR2 as FQGNSA. CDR3 size: 16 residues. Trimming took 6 bases from V and 0 from J; bases not matched to a gene: 8. The chain's CDR3 is CASSLTSQPSYNEQFF. Here the CDR3 DNA reads TGTGCCAGCAGTTTGACTAGCCAACCCTCCTACAATGAGCAGTTCTTC.

This chain uses TRBV6-4 with TRBJ2-1, with a tentative D call TRBD2 (6 bases). Deletions cut 3 bases from V and 6 bases from J, with 12 bases between. The V gene's germline CDR1 is MRHNA and CDR2 SNTAGT. CDR3 length equals 14 residues. The CDR3 DNA follows: TGTGCCAGCAGTGAGGGGTTGGGGGGCAATGAGCAGTTCTTC. This codes for CASSEGLGGNEQFF.

The V call is TRBV5-1, the J call TRBJ2-3, with D possibly matching TRBD1 (5 bases). The V gene's germline CDR1 is SGHRS and CDR2 YFSETQ. The CDR3 covers 14 residues. The ends were cut back, 2 bases at V and 0 bases at J, with 7 bases in the middle. The CDR3 sequence: CASSLQVSTDTQYF. The CDR3 DNA reads as TGCGCCAGCAGCTTACAGGTTAGCACAGATACGCAGTATTTT.

This clone was observed once. This chain connects TRBV28 to TRBJ2-1; 10 positions agree with TRBD2. Per germline, CDR1 MDHEN and CDR2 SYDVKM. There are 15 residues in the CDR3. V lost 6 bases, J lost 2 bases, and 4 bases stayed unmatched. This CDR3 is CASRPLAGAYNEQFF. CDR3 in DNA: TGTGCCAGCAGGCCTCTAGCGGGAGCCTACAATGAGCAGTTCTTC.

The chain couples TRBV5-1 to TRBJ1-5; TRBD1 agrees at 7 bases. This CDR3 region has 14 residues. Germline V gene lookup returns CDR1 SGHRS and CDR2 YFSETQ. V lost 2 bases to trimming and J lost 2 bases; unmatched junction nucleotides: 1. CDR3 loop: CASSFGQGNQPQHF. The CDR3 DNA reads TGCGCCAGCAGCTTCGGACAGGGCAATCAGCCCCAGCATTTT. Full variable domain (outside the CDR3, taken from reference TRBV5-1 and TRBJ1-5): KAGVTQTPRYLIKTRGQQVTLSCSPISGHRSVSWYQQTPGQGLQFLFEYFSETQRNKGNFPGRFSGRQFSNSRSEMNVSTLELGDSALYLCASSFGQGNQPQHFGDGTRLSIL.

The chain uses TRBV5-1 and TRBJ2-7, with 8 bases fitting TRBD2. Germline assignment: CDR1 SGHRS and CDR2 YFSETQ. Trimming at V came to 4 bases and at J to 1 base, leaving 1 base not matched to a gene. The CDR3 length is 13 residues. CDR3 nucleotide sequence: TGCGCCAGCAGCCTAGCGGGTTCCTACGAGCAGTACTTC. Translating it yields CASSLAGSYEQYF.

The chain carries TRBV14 and TRBJ2-1; the D is unclear. Germline loops: CDR1 SGHDN, CDR2 FVKESK. V lost 2 bases, J lost 7 bases, and 9 bases lay in between. The CDR3 runs to 13 residues. The CDR3 sequence: CASSQHSRNEQFF. As DNA, the CDR3 is TGTGCCAGCAGCCAACACAGTAGAAATGAGCAGTTCTTC.

The gene calls are TRBV28 and TRBJ2-5; 7 nucleotides agree with TRBD1. CDR3 length: 17 residues. With 6 bases clipped from V and 0 bases from J, the junction kept 13 bases outside the gene matches. Per the germline V gene, CDR1 is MDHEN and CDR2 is SYDVKM. CDR3 sequence reads: CASSNRGSTEYQETQYF. The CDR3 nucleotides read TGTGCCAGCAGCAACAGGGGCTCTACTGAGTACCAAGAGACCCAGTACTTC.

This sequence joins TRBV7-9 and TRBJ2-1; 7 nucleotides align to TRBD1. With 5 bases clipped from V and 0 bases from J, the junction kept 4 bases outside the gene matches. The CDR3 consists of 15 residues. The germline gives CDR1 SEHNR, CDR2 FQNEAQ (reference sequence). The CDR3 is CASSDRAPSYNEQFF. DNA of the CDR3: TGTGCCAGCAGCGACAGGGCACCCTCCTACAATGAGCAGTTCTTC.

This clone was seen a single time. The rearrangement joins TRBV9 to TRBJ2-7; D gene uncertain. Germline lookup yields CDR1 SGDLS and CDR2 YYNGEE. The CDR3 extends over 14 amino acids. V was pared by 4 bases and J by 2 bases, with 13 bases between. The CDR3 here is CASSSDGLPYEQYF. CDR3 coding DNA: TGTGCCAGCAGCTCTGACGGGTTACCCTACGAGCAGTACTTC.

The rearrangement links TRBV9 to TRBJ2-7; D remains ambiguous. Trimming stripped 0 bases from V and 5 bases from J, with 9 bases between. Germline V gene sequence: CDR1 SGDLS, CDR2 YYNGEE. The CDR3 is 13 amino acids. CDR3 in DNA: TGTGCCAGCAGCGTAGGTAATGAGGACGAGCAGTACTTC. Amino acid sequence: CASSVGNEDEQYF. Based on the CDR3 plus reference TRBV9 and TRBJ2-7, the full variable domain is DSGVTQTPKHLITATGQRVTLRCSPRSGDLSVYWYQQSLDQGLQFLIQYYNGEERAKGNILERFSAQQFPDLHSELNLSSLELGDSALYFCASSVGNEDEQYFGPGTRLTVT.

This chain uses TRBV5-4 with TRBJ2-5; 8 nucleotides agree with TRBD1. This CDR3 comprises 14 residues. The germline gives CDR1 SGHNT, CDR2 YYREEE (reference sequence). The V and J ends lost 5 bases and 5 bases, in that order; junction bases with no gene match: 8. This CDR3 is CASRPDRGRETQYF. CDR3 bases: TGTGCCAGCAGACCCGACAGGGGCAGGGAGACCCAGTACTTC.

The J gene is TRBJ1-3, the V gene TRBV5-1, with 8 bases that match TRBD1. CDR3 length: 14 residues. The germline V gene encodes CDR1 SGHRS and CDR2 YFSETQ. The V gene end was trimmed by 1 base and the J gene end by 6 bases; junction bases not matched to a gene: 3. This chain's CDR3 is CASSLLTGENTIYF. The CDR3 bases are TGCGCCAGCAGCTTGTTGACAGGGGAAAACACCATATATTTT. Together with reference TRBV5-1 and TRBJ1-3, the CDR3 gives the full variable domain: KAGVTQTPRYLIKTRGQQVTLSCSPISGHRSVSWYQQTPGQGLQFLFEYFSETQRNKGNFPGRFSGRQFSNSRSEMNVSTLELGDSALYLCASSLLTGENTIYFGEGSWLTVV.

The J gene is TRBJ2-1, the V gene TRBV6-1; 8 nucleotides align to TRBD2. The V gene end was trimmed by 6 bases and the J gene end by 4 bases; junction bases not matched to a gene: 8. Germline V gene lookup returns CDR1 MNHNS and CDR2 SASEGT. This CDR3 has 15 amino acids. CDR3 in amino acids: CASRAGGNLYNEQFF. The CDR3 nucleotides are TGTGCCAGCAGGGCGGGGGGTAATTTATACAATGAGCAGTTCTTC.

The chain recombines TRBV19 with TRBJ1-4; 7 bases align to TRBD1. In germline, CDR1 is LNHDA, CDR2 SQIVND (reference sequence). Trimming took 7 bases from V and 5 from J; bases not matched to a gene: 4. The CDR3 totals 13 residues. For the CDR3, the DNA is TGTGCCAGTACTGGACAGGCCAATGAAAAACTGTTTTTT. Amino acids: CASTGQANEKLFF.

The rearrangement links TRBV5-1 to TRBJ1-5, with TRBD1 matching 7 bases. CDR1 is SGHRS, CDR2 YFSETQ, per germline. With 2 bases clipped from V and 8 bases from J, the junction kept 10 bases outside the gene matches. The CDR3 spans 15 residues. The CDR3 sequence is CASSLDPTGSEPQHF. In DNA, the CDR3 is TGCGCCAGCAGCTTAGACCCGACAGGGTCGGAGCCCCAGCATTTT.

The V call is TRBV5-4, the J call TRBJ2-2; 10 nucleotides agree with TRBD1. This CDR3 spans 16 amino acids. CDR1 and CDR2 from the germline V gene are SGHNT and YYREEE (reference sequence). V shed 1 base and J 6 bases; nucleotides not matched to a gene: 6. CDR3 protein: CASSLRDRGFAGELFF. The CDR3 coding sequence is TGTGCCAGCAGCTTGAGGGACAGGGGTTTCGCCGGGGAGCTGTTTTTT.

The genes are TRBV30 and TRBJ1-2; D is possibly TRBD1 (5 bases). V gave up 0 bases and J gave up 5 bases, with 7 bases separating them. This CDR3 is 12 amino acids long. Germline lookup yields CDR1 GTSNPN and CDR2 SVGIG (reference sequence). The CDR3 loop is CAWSVQVYGYTF. The CDR3 DNA is TGTGCCTGGAGTGTACAGGTGTATGGCTACACCTTC. The variable domain in full, with the rest retrieved from reference TRBV30 and TRBJ1-2, is SQTIHQWPATLVQPVGSPLSLECTVEGTSNPNLYWYRQAAGRGLQLLFYSVGIGQISSEVPQNLSASRPQDRQFILSSKKLLLSDSGFYLCAWSVQVYGYTFGSGTRLTVV.

This chain links TRBV4-1 with TRBJ2-7; D remains ambiguous. Trimming cost V 2 bases and J 0 bases, with 11 bases left between them. This CDR3 is built from 15 residues. Per the germline V gene, CDR1 is MGHRA and CDR2 is YSYEKL. The CDR3 is CASSQSAASSYEQYF. Here the CDR3 DNA reads TGCGCCAGCAGCCAATCCGCTGCGAGCTCCTACGAGCAGTACTTC.

The V and J genes are TRBV5-1 and TRBJ2-1, with D tentatively TRBD2 (6 bases). The CDR3 is 18 amino acids. V dropped 0 bases and J dropped 5 bases, with 21 bases sitting between them. Germline CDR1 reads SGHRS; CDR2 reads YFSETQ. CDR3 DNA sequence: TGCGCCAGCAGCTTGGTCCCCGGGACTCGCCACAACAACAATGAGCAGTTCTTC. The encoded protein is CASSLVPGTRHNNNEQFF.

This rearrangement joins TRBV2 to TRBJ2-5, with 8 nucleotides matching TRBD1. The trim removed 6 bases at V and 1 base at J, leaving 7 bases unmatched. CDR3 length equals 15 residues. The germline V gene has CDR1 SNHLY and CDR2 FYNNEI. The CDR3: CASRRPTGAQETQYF. The CDR3 DNA reads as TGTGCCAGCAGGAGACCGACAGGGGCCCAAGAGACCCAGTACTTC. Filled out from reference TRBV2 and TRBJ2-5, the complete variable domain reads EPEVTQTPSHQVTQMGQEVILRCVPISNHLYFYWYRQILGQKVEFLVSFYNNEISEKSEIFDDQFSVERPDGSNFTLKIRSTKLEDSAMYFCASRRPTGAQETQYFGPGTRLLVL.

This rearrangement joins TRBV29-1 to TRBJ2-1; D gene unclear. V was trimmed by 3 bases and J by 9 bases, leaving 6 bases between them. Germline V gives CDR1 SQVTM, CDR2 ANQGSEA. The CDR3 totals 10 residues. DNA of the CDR3: TGCAGCGTTGATTTCGGTGAGCAGTTCTTC. Amino acid sequence: CSVDFGEQFF.

V and J are TRBV5-1 and TRBJ1-1; D is uncertain. Germline V gives CDR1 SGHRS, CDR2 YFSETQ. The CDR3 is 18 residues long. Between the trimmed V and J ends, which lost 0 bases and 5 bases, there was a span of 23 bases. The CDR3 spells CASSLDSRLRESRTEAFF. Here the CDR3 DNA reads TGCGCCAGCAGCTTGGATTCTCGTTTGCGGGAAAGTAGGACTGAAGCTTTCTTT.

The chain employs TRBV5-1 and TRBJ1-4, with D perhaps TRBD1 (5 bases). Germline V lookup: CDR1 SGHRS, CDR2 YFSETQ. Trimming removed 3 bases at V and 3 bases at J, with 18 bases between. This CDR3 is 17 amino acids long. Here the CDR3 DNA reads TGCGCCAGCAGCTCTGCCTTAAGCGGGGGAGCTAATGAAAAACTGTTTTTT. Its translation is CASSSALSGGANEKLFF.

The rearrangement uses TRBV7-9 and TRBJ2-1, with 9 bases lining up with TRBD2. The CDR3 loop spans 16 amino acids. V was clipped by 6 bases and J by 4 bases; unmatched bases: 10. Germline lookup yields CDR1 SEHNR and CDR2 FQNEAQ (reference sequence). The CDR3 region has the DNA TGTGCCAGCAGTTTTTATAGCGGGGGCAAATACAATGAGCAGTTCTTC. Residues: CASSFYSGGKYNEQFF.